The rows below give T cell receptor beta chains drawn from one sample of a study of blood T cell repertoires in COVID-19. Produced via immunoSEQ multiplex PCR; TCRdb's table is partial and in-frame only. The sample lists 95,000 to 150,000 clones, approximately 85% occurring once. Material: peripheral blood. These receptor sequences come from a woman aged 80 or over with COVID-19, enrolled during active disease. The CDR3 runs from the conserved cysteine through the conserved F or W. Each record gives: J gene, V gene, clone size, D gene, CDR3 protein, CDR3 DNA. A D gene is named only where the DNA matches it firmly. Size is stated for part of the rows, as once, few or many counts, or as a class when the clone is expanded.

j_gene: TRBJ1-6; v_gene: TRBV25-1; abundance: .; d_gene: TRBD1; CDR3aa: CASSGTGSFNSPLHF; CDR3nt: TGTGCCAGCAGTGGGACAGGGTCGTTTAATTCACCCCTCCACTTT
j_gene: TRBJ2-7; v_gene: TRBV7-2; abundance: .; d_gene: TRBD1; CDR3aa: CASTRDGTESYEQYF; CDR3nt: TGTGCCAGCACCCGGGACGGGACAGAATCCTACGAGCAGTACTTC
j_gene: TRBJ2-1; v_gene: TRBV11-1; abundance: .; d_gene: .; CDR3aa: CASSLEKRSSYNEQFF; CDR3nt: TGTGCCAGCAGCTTAGAGAAGCGGAGCTCCTACAATGAGCAGTTCTTC
j_gene: TRBJ2-7; v_gene: TRBV7-7; abundance: .; d_gene: .; CDR3aa: CASSLDPGREQYF; CDR3nt: TGTGCTAGCAGCTTAGACCCGGGAAGGGAGCAGTACTTC
j_gene: TRBJ2-1; v_gene: TRBV28; abundance: .; d_gene: .; CDR3aa: CASSFRRSSYNEQFF; CDR3nt: TGTGCCAGCAGTTTCCGGCGGAGCTCCTACAATGAGCAGTTCTTC
j_gene: TRBJ2-5; v_gene: TRBV6-5; abundance: .; d_gene: .; CDR3aa: CASSSRGRETQYF; CDR3nt: TGTGCCAGCAGTTCCAGGGGACGCGAGACCCAGTACTTC
j_gene: TRBJ1-4; v_gene: TRBV28; abundance: .; d_gene: .; CDR3aa: CASSATGSTNEKLFF; CDR3nt: TGTGCCAGCAGCGCTACCGGGAGCACTAATGAAAAACTGTTTTTT
j_gene: TRBJ2-3; v_gene: TRBV28; abundance: few; d_gene: TRBD2; CDR3aa: CASSGDSKLAGTSTDTQYF; CDR3nt: TGTGCCAGCAGTGGGGACAGCAAGCTAGCGGGAACTAGCACAGATACGCAGTATTTT
j_gene: TRBJ1-5; v_gene: TRBV27; abundance: .; d_gene: TRBD1; CDR3aa: CASSSNPGTGNQPQHF; CDR3nt: TGTGCCAGCAGTTCGAATCCCGGGACAGGGAATCAGCCCCAGCATTTT
j_gene: TRBJ2-3; v_gene: TRBV11-3; abundance: .; d_gene: TRBD1; CDR3aa: CASSFRTGEGDTQYF; CDR3nt: TGTGCCAGCAGCTTTCGGACAGGGGAGGGAGATACGCAGTATTTT
j_gene: TRBJ1-4; v_gene: TRBV15; abundance: .; d_gene: .; CDR3aa: CATSRAPAGASNEKLFF; CDR3nt: TGTGCCACCAGCAGAGCGCCCGCAGGGGCGTCTAATGAAAAACTGTTTTTT
j_gene: TRBJ2-1; v_gene: TRBV6-2/TRBV6-3; abundance: .; d_gene: TRBD1; CDR3aa: CASSPDRGQFF; CDR3nt: TGTGCCAGCAGTCCCGACAGGGGGCAGTTCTTC
j_gene: TRBJ2-7; v_gene: TRBV4-2; abundance: .; d_gene: .; CDR3aa: CASSQGGGDEQYF; CDR3nt: TGTGCCAGCAGCCAAGGGGGAGGTGACGAGCAGTACTTC
j_gene: TRBJ2-7; v_gene: TRBV19; abundance: .; d_gene: TRBD1; CDR3aa: CASSIGDRGEQYF; CDR3nt: TGTGCCAGTAGTATAGGGGACAGGGGCGAGCAGTACTTC
j_gene: TRBJ1-5; v_gene: TRBV2; abundance: .; d_gene: .; CDR3aa: CASSEERGSNQPQHF; CDR3nt: TGTGCCAGCAGTGAAGAGCGCGGTAGCAATCAGCCCCAGCATTTT
j_gene: TRBJ1-5; v_gene: TRBV28; abundance: once; d_gene: TRBD1; CDR3aa: CASSFSGQGASVSNQPQHF; CDR3nt: TGTGCCAGCAGTTTCTCGGGACAGGGGGCCTCGGTTAGCAATCAGCCCCAGCATTTT
j_gene: TRBJ2-1; v_gene: TRBV7-2; abundance: once; d_gene: .; CDR3aa: CASSQGGEHYNEQFF; CDR3nt: TGTGCCAGCAGCCAAGGAGGGGAGCACTACAATGAGCAGTTCTTC
j_gene: TRBJ2-5; v_gene: TRBV5-1; abundance: .; d_gene: TRBD2; CDR3aa: CASCRGLAGGETQYF; CDR3nt: TGCGCCAGCTGCCGGGGACTAGCGGGAGGGGAGACCCAGTACTTC
j_gene: TRBJ1-2; v_gene: TRBV4-2; abundance: .; d_gene: TRBD1; CDR3aa: CASSQGQGEPYTF; CDR3nt: TGTGCCAGCAGCCAGGGACAGGGCGAGCCTTACACCTTC
j_gene: TRBJ2-7; v_gene: TRBV11-2; abundance: .; d_gene: TRBD2; CDR3aa: CASSPLAGNYEQYF; CDR3nt: TGTGCCAGCAGCCCACTAGCGGGGAACTACGAGCAGTACTTC
j_gene: TRBJ2-1; v_gene: TRBV28; abundance: .; d_gene: TRBD1; CDR3aa: CASSFDRVSYNEQFF; CDR3nt: TGTGCCAGCAGTTTCGACAGGGTCTCCTACAATGAGCAGTTCTTC
j_gene: TRBJ1-6; v_gene: TRBV6-2/TRBV6-3; abundance: .; d_gene: TRBD1; CDR3aa: CASTPGQYNSPLHF; CDR3nt: TGTGCCAGCACCCCGGGACAGTATAATTCACCCCTCCACTTT
j_gene: TRBJ1-1; v_gene: TRBV5-1; abundance: .; d_gene: .; CDR3aa: CASSLGQVNTEAFF; CDR3nt: TGCGCCAGCAGCTTGGGACAGGTTAACACTGAAGCTTTCTTT
j_gene: TRBJ1-5; v_gene: TRBV6-2/TRBV6-3; abundance: .; d_gene: TRBD1; CDR3aa: CASSYSQQGGNQPQHF; CDR3nt: TGTGCCAGCAGTTACTCCCAACAGGGGGGCAATCAGCCCCAGCATTTT
j_gene: TRBJ1-4; v_gene: TRBV21-1; abundance: .; d_gene: .; CDR3aa: CASRVSMLARGEEELFF; CDR3nt: TGTGCCAGCAGGGTTTCAATGTTAGCCAGGGGGGAAGAGGAACTGTTTTTT
j_gene: TRBJ2-1; v_gene: TRBV19; abundance: .; d_gene: TRBD2; CDR3aa: CASSRPRASGSGEQFF; CDR3nt: TGTGCCAGTAGTCGCCCCAGGGCTAGCGGGAGTGGTGAGCAGTTCTTC
j_gene: TRBJ2-2; v_gene: TRBV9; abundance: .; d_gene: .; CDR3aa: CASSVGGSTGELFF; CDR3nt: TGTGCCAGCAGCGTAGGAGGCTCCACCGGGGAGCTGTTTTTT
j_gene: TRBJ2-5; v_gene: TRBV15; abundance: .; d_gene: .; CDR3aa: CATSIDRLQETQYF; CDR3nt: TGTGCCACCAGCATCGACAGGCTCCAAGAGACCCAGTACTTC
j_gene: TRBJ1-3; v_gene: TRBV7-9; abundance: many; d_gene: .; CDR3aa: CASSLGGQTSGNTIYF; CDR3nt: TGTGCCAGCAGCTTAGGGGGACAAACCTCTGGAAACACCATATATTTT
j_gene: TRBJ1-5; v_gene: TRBV19; abundance: .; d_gene: .; CDR3aa: CASTRGNQPQHF; CDR3nt: TGTGCCAGTACCAGGGGAAATCAGCCCCAGCATTTT
j_gene: TRBJ2-7; v_gene: TRBV10-1; abundance: .; d_gene: TRBD1; CDR3aa: CAAKIGTESYEQYF; CDR3nt: TGCGCCGCCAAAATCGGGACAGAATCCTACGAGCAGTACTTC
j_gene: TRBJ1-4; v_gene: TRBV6-5; abundance: .; d_gene: TRBD1; CDR3aa: CASSSRGQANEKLFF; CDR3nt: TGTGCCAGCAGTAGCAGGGGACAGGCTAATGAAAAACTGTTTTTT
j_gene: TRBJ2-7; v_gene: TRBV28; abundance: .; d_gene: TRBD1; CDR3aa: CASSSYVNRGASSYEQYF; CDR3nt: TGTGCCAGCAGTTCCTATGTAAACAGGGGGGCCAGCTCCTACGAGCAGTACTTC
j_gene: TRBJ1-5; v_gene: TRBV27; abundance: .; d_gene: .; CDR3aa: CASRSYGGSDQPQHF; CDR3nt: TGTGCCAGCAGGTCGTATGGGGGGAGCGATCAGCCCCAGCATTTT
j_gene: TRBJ2-5; v_gene: TRBV19; abundance: .; d_gene: TRBD2; CDR3aa: CASSIAGTSGRETQYF; CDR3nt: TGTGCCAGTAGTATCGCCGGGACTAGCGGGAGGGAGACCCAGTACTTC
j_gene: TRBJ2-7; v_gene: TRBV5-1; abundance: few; d_gene: .; CDR3aa: CASSLDSGRMREQYF; CDR3nt: TGCGCCAGCAGCTTGGATTCAGGGAGGATGAGAGAGCAGTACTTC
j_gene: TRBJ1-2; v_gene: TRBV28; abundance: .; d_gene: .; CDR3aa: CASSLQGTPLYGYTF; CDR3nt: TGTGCCAGCAGTTTACAGGGGACCCCCCTCTATGGCTACACCTTC
j_gene: TRBJ2-7; v_gene: TRBV6-5; abundance: .; d_gene: .; CDR3aa: CASSYSTVSSYEQYF; CDR3nt: TGTGCCAGCAGCTACTCGACAGTGAGCTCCTACGAGCAGTACTTC
j_gene: TRBJ2-7; v_gene: TRBV29-1; abundance: .; d_gene: .; CDR3aa: CSVGDFYEQYF; CDR3nt: TGCAGCGTTGGGGACTTCTACGAGCAGTACTTC
j_gene: TRBJ2-7; v_gene: TRBV5-1; abundance: .; d_gene: .; CDR3aa: CASSPDRNSYEQYF; CDR3nt: TGCGCCAGCAGCCCCGACAGGAACTCCTACGAGCAGTACTTC
j_gene: TRBJ2-7; v_gene: TRBV27; abundance: few; d_gene: .; CDR3aa: CASSSTGTYEQYF; CDR3nt: TGTGCCAGCAGTTCGACAGGGACTTACGAGCAGTACTTC
j_gene: TRBJ2-1; v_gene: TRBV5-1; abundance: .; d_gene: .; CDR3aa: CASSLERSLYNEQFF; CDR3nt: TGCGCCAGCAGCTTGGAGCGGTCCCTATACAATGAGCAGTTCTTC
j_gene: TRBJ1-5; v_gene: TRBV6-5; abundance: once; d_gene: .; CDR3aa: CASSYSAGSNQPQHF; CDR3nt: TGTGCCAGCAGTTACTCAGCGGGTAGCAATCAGCCCCAGCATTTT
j_gene: TRBJ1-3; v_gene: TRBV28; abundance: .; d_gene: TRBD1; CDR3aa: CASRTGSGNTIYF; CDR3nt: TGTGCCAGCAGGACAGGGTCTGGAAACACCATATATTTT
j_gene: TRBJ1-3; v_gene: TRBV5-4; abundance: few; d_gene: .; CDR3aa: CASSLTTGGNTIYF; CDR3nt: TGTGCCAGCAGCTTAACAACAGGGGGAAACACCATATATTTT
j_gene: TRBJ2-3; v_gene: TRBV7-9; abundance: .; d_gene: TRBD2; CDR3aa: CASSFGASGSTDTQYF; CDR3nt: TGTGCCAGCAGCTTTGGCGCTAGCGGAAGCACAGATACGCAGTATTTT
j_gene: TRBJ1-5; v_gene: TRBV28; abundance: .; d_gene: .; CDR3aa: CASRFNTRGPQHF; CDR3nt: TGTGCCAGCCGGTTCAACACCCGGGGGCCCCAGCATTTT
j_gene: TRBJ1-6; v_gene: TRBV7-8; abundance: .; d_gene: .; CDR3aa: CASSPRPLDSPLHF; CDR3nt: TGTGCCAGCAGCCCTAGGCCCCTGGATTCACCCCTCCACTTT
j_gene: TRBJ2-1; v_gene: TRBV30; abundance: .; d_gene: TRBD2; CDR3aa: CAWGGLLAGGKNEQFF; CDR3nt: TGTGCCTGGGGGGGACTGTTAGCGGGAGGGAAGAATGAGCAGTTCTTC
j_gene: TRBJ1-5; v_gene: TRBV2; abundance: .; d_gene: TRBD1; CDR3aa: CASRGQLNQPQHF; CDR3nt: TGTGCCAGCAGGGGACAGCTCAATCAGCCCCAGCATTTT
j_gene: TRBJ2-5; v_gene: TRBV5-4; abundance: once; d_gene: TRBD1; CDR3aa: CASTNPRQGQETQYF; CDR3nt: TGTGCCAGCACAAACCCCAGACAGGGCCAAGAGACCCAGTACTTC
j_gene: TRBJ1-1; v_gene: TRBV20-1; abundance: .; d_gene: .; CDR3aa: CSATRAAEAFF; CDR3nt: TGCAGTGCCACTAGGGCCGCTGAAGCTTTCTTT
j_gene: TRBJ2-2; v_gene: TRBV19; abundance: many; d_gene: .; CDR3aa: CASSPRDTGELFF; CDR3nt: TGTGCCAGTAGCCCGCGGGACACCGGGGAGCTGTTTTTT
j_gene: TRBJ2-2; v_gene: TRBV28; abundance: .; d_gene: .; CDR3aa: CASSSGQATGELFF; CDR3nt: TGTGCCAGCAGTTCGGGACAAGCAACCGGGGAGCTGTTTTTT